The present T cell receptor (beta chain) was sequenced within a study of T cell responses to AZD1222 COVID-19 vaccine. V gave up 0 bases and J gave up 9 bases, with 9 bases separating them. There are 14 residues in the CDR3. Germline assignment: CDR1 MNHEY and CDR2 SVGAGI. Clones were read by immunoSEQ multiplex PCR, and TCRdb kept only the in-frame ones, dropping some. The table has under 150,000 clones, over 90% seen once; the top ten hold 4.5% to 6%. This chain connects TRBV6-5 to TRBJ1-6; no firm D call. The clonotype originates from an adult in good health. The sequencing here drew on peripheral blood, taken on day 0 of AZD1222 vaccination. CDR3 in amino acids: CASSYSQWISPLHF. The DNA for the CDR3 is TGTGCCAGCAGTTACTCCCAATGGATTTCACCCCTCCACTTT.